A single TCR beta chain is shown here with its context. Germline CDR1 reads MNHNS; CDR2 reads SASEGT. V was clipped by 4 bases and J by 7 bases, with 22 bases between them. This CDR3 contains 16 residues. TCRdb keeps only in-frame clones here, not all; method: immunoSEQ multiplex PCR. This table holds under 25,000 clones, roughly 80% found once. These data come from a study of blood T cell repertoires in COVID-19. Specimen: peripheral blood. The genes are TRBV6-1 and TRBJ2-5; possible D gene TRBD1, 6 bases. The TCR comes from a woman older than 75 with acute or convalescent COVID-19. The CDR3 region is CASSAHRDSGAGTQYF. The DNA of the CDR3 is TGTGCCAGCAGTGCTCACAGGGATTCTGGCGCCGGGACCCAGTACTTC.